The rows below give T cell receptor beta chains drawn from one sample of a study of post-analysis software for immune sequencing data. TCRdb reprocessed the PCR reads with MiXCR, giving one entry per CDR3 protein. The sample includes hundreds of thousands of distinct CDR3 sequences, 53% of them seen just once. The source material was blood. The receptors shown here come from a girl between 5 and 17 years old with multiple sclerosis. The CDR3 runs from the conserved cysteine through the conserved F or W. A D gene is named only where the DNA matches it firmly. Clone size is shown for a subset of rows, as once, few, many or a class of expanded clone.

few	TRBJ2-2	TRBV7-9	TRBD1	TGTGCCAGCAGCCCGCGGGACAGGGCGAACACCGGGGAGCTGTTTTTT	CASSPRDRANTGELFF
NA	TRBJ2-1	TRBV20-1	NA	TGCAGTGCTAGAGCCTCCACGGGAGAAAATAAGCAGTTCTTC	CSARASTGENKQFF
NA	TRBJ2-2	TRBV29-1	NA	TGCAGCGTTTTTAGCGGCCCGAACACCGGGGAGCTGTTTTTT	CSVFSGPNTGELFF
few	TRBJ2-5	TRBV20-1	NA	TGCAGTGCTGATAAAGTGCTTGGGGAGACCCAGTACTTC	CSADKVLGETQYF
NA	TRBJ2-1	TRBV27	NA	TGTGCCAGCAGTTTATTCCAGGGCTCGGAGCAGTTCTTC	CASSLFQGSEQFF
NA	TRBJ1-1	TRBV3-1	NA	TGTGCCAGCAGCCAACCGTTGCCAAGGGGGACTGAAGCTTTCTTT	CASSQPLPRGTEAFF
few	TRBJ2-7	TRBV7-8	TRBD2	TGTGCCAGCAGCCGCGCCGGGACTAGCGGCTACGAGCAGTACTTC	CASSRAGTSGYEQYF
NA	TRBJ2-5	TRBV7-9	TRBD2	TGTGCCAGCAGCTCCCAGGGACCGGGAGGCCGTGAGACCCAGTACTTC	CASSSQGPGGRETQYF
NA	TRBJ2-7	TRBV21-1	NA	TGTGCCAGCAGCAAAGGATCAGGGGCCCTTACCTACGAGCAGTACTTC	CASSKGSGALTYEQYF
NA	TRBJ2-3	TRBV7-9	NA	TGTGCCAGCAGCTTAGATACAGATTCGCAGTATTTT	CASSLDTDSQYF
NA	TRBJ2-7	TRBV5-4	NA	TGTGCCAGCAGCTTGCATGCAGGGGTCAACGAGCAGTACTTC	CASSLHAGVNEQYF
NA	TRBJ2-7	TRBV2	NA	TGTGCCAGCAGGTTAGGGTCCTACGAGCAGTACTTC	CASRLGSYEQYF
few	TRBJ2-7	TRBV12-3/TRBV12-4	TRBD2	TGTGCCAGCAGTCTAGCGGGTTCGAGGCACGAGCAGTACTTC	CASSLAGSRHEQYF
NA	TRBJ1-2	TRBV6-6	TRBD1	TGTGCCAGCAGGGGGACAGGGACTAACTATGGCTACACCTTC	CASRGTGTNYGYTF
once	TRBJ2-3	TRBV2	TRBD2	TGTGCCAGCAGTAGGACTAGCCCGAACACAGATACGCAGTATTTT	CASSRTSPNTDTQYF
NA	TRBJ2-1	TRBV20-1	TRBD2	TGCAGTGCTAATCTAGCGGGGGGGCCGTTCTACAATGAGCAGTTCTTC	CSANLAGGPFYNEQFF
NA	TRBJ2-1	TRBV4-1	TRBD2	TGCGCCAGCAGCCATCCTACCGGGACTAGCGGGTGGAAAATCTACAATGAGCAGTTCTTC	CASSHPTGTSGWKIYNEQFF
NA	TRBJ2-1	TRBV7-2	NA	TGTGCCAGCAGCTTAGAGGGGACTTTACACAATGAGCAGTTCTTC	CASSLEGTLHNEQFF
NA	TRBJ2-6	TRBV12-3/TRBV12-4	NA	TGTGCCAGCAGTTTAGCGCTACAGGGCTCTGGGGCCAACGTCCTGACTTTC	CASSLALQGSGANVLTF
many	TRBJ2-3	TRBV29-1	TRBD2	TGCAGCGTTGGCGGGAGGACCAGCACAGATACGCAGTATTTT	CSVGGRTSTDTQYF
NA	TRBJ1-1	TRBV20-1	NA	TGCAGTGCTAGATCGGTTAGAACAACTGAAGCTTTCTTT	CSARSVRTTEAFF
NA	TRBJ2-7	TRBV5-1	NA	TGCGCCAGCAGCTTAGCCAGGGAAGGCGACGAGCAGTACTTC	CASSLAREGDEQYF
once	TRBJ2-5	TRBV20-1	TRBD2	TGCAGTGCTAGAGAGTGGCAGCGGGGGGCGGATAAACGGGAGACCCAGTACTTC	CSAREWQRGADKRETQYF
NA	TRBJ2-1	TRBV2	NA	TGTGCCAGCAGAGGCCTCCGGGACGAGCCCAATGAGCAGTTCTTC	CASRGLRDEPNEQFF
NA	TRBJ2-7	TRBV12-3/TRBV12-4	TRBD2	TGTGCCAGCAGTCCGACTAGCGGGGGGGTCCCCAAAGAGCAGTACTTC	CASSPTSGGVPKEQYF
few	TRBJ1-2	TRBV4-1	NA	TGCGCCAGCAGCCTACGGGACCTCTATGGCTACACCTTC	CASSLRDLYGYTF
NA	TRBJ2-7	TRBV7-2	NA	TGTGCCAGCAGCTTAGTAGGGGGGACAAAACCATCCTACGAGCAGTACTTC	CASSLVGGTKPSYEQYF
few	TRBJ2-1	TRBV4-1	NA	TGCGCCAGCAGCCTCAGTGTGGGCGCATACAATGAGCAGTTCTTC	CASSLSVGAYNEQFF
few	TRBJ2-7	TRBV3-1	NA	TGTGCCAGCAGCCAAGGTGTCAGATCCGTCTACGAGCAGTACTTC	CASSQGVRSVYEQYF
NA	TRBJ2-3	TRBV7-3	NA	TGTGCCAGCAGCCTCTCGGGGGTCGATACGCAGTATTTT	CASSLSGVDTQYF
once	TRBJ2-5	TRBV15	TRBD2	TGTGCCACCAGCAGAGATCGAGGACTAGCGGGGGCATTGCACAAGACCCAGTACTTC	CATSRDRGLAGALHKTQYF
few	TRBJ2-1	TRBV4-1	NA	TGCGCCAGCAGCCAACCCGGGCGACAAAACTACAATGAGCAGTTCTTC	CASSQPGRQNYNEQFF
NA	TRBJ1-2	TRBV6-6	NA	TGTGCCAGCAGTGCCATCTCTAACTATGGCTACACCTTC	CASSAISNYGYTF
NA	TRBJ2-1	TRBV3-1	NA	TGTGCCAGCAGCCAAGTGCTAGGCTCCTACAATGAGCAGTTCTTC	CASSQVLGSYNEQFF
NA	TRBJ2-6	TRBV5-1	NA	TGCGCCAGCAGCTTGAAGTACGGGGCCAACGTCCTGACTTTC	CASSLKYGANVLTF
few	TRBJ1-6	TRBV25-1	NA	TGTGCCAGCAGTGAAGGGGGCCGACCGAATTCACCCCTCCACTTT	CASSEGGRPNSPLHF
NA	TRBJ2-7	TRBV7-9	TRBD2	TGTGCCAGCAGCTTAGAGTTGAGCGGGAGAGGCTACGAGCAGTACTTC	CASSLELSGRGYEQYF
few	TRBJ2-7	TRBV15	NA	TGTGCCACCAGCAGAGGCGAGGGACGGATCTACGAGCAGTACTTC	CATSRGEGRIYEQYF
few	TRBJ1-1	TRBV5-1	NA	TGCGCCAGCAGCGCGCAGGGCATAGCTTTCTTT	CASSAQGIAFF
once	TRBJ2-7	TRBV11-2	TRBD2	TGTGCCAGCAGCCCTAAGACTAGCCTCCAAGAGGCCCAGTACTTC	CASSPKTSLQEAQYF
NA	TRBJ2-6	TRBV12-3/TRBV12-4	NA	TGTGCCAGCAGGCCCGCCCCCGTGATCGGGGCCAACGTCCTGACTTTC	CASRPAPVIGANVLTF
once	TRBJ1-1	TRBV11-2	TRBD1	TGTGCCAGCAGCCTTTACAGGGGGCGCCCAGTCACTGAAGCTTTCTTT	CASSLYRGRPVTEAFF